The sequence of this T cell receptor beta chain was determined in a study of T cell repertoires in cytomegalovirus infection. There are 18 residues in the CDR3. V lost 6 bases to trimming and J lost 0 bases, with 23 bases between them. One entry per CDR3 protein, called by TCRdb with MiXCR from the reads. Of under 800,000 distinct CDR3 sequences in the sample, approximately 25% were seen once. This clonotype turned up a few times. Input material: CD8+ T cells from PBMCs. The source of this sequence is a human donor in good health (CMV status not recorded). Some clones in this sample may be carry-over from other donors' samples. The rearrangement uses TRBV12-3 or TRBV12-4 and TRBJ1-1; tentatively, D is TRBD1 (5 bases). The CDR3 DNA reads as TGTGCCAGCAGCATTAGTTTTGGGGGAGAGGGAATGAACACTGAAGCTTTCTTT. The encoded protein is CASSISFGGEGMNTEAFF.